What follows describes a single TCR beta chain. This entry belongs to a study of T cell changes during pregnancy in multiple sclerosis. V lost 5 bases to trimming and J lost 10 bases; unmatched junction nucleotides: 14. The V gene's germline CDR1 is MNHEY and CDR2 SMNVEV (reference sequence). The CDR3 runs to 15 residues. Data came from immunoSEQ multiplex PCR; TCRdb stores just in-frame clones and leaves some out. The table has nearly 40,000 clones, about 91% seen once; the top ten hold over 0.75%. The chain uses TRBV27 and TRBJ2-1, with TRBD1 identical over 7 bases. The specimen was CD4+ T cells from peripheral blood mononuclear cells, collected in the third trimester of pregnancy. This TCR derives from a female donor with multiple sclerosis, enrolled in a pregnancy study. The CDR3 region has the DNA TGTGCCAGCAGTACAAAACGACAGGGACCGTGGGAGCAGTTCTTC. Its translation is CASSTKRQGPWEQFF.